This TCR beta chain emerged from a study of blood T cell repertoires in COVID-19. At the level of the study: Samples came from the United States, Italy and Spain, spanning acute and convalescent COVID-19. T cells, B-cell-depleted T cells, or PBMCs provided the cDNA or gDNA that served as material.

This clone was counted only a few times. Authors' processing steps: Quantification of nucleated cells was approximated via reference gene primer amplification. Generated by immunoSEQ multiplex PCR, the TCRdb table keeps only in-frame clones and is missing some. V and J calls and clone size are given by that table; D and trimming were obtained from the DNA. The data show some 90,000 clones, more than 70% seen once. Trimming removed 6 bases from V and 2 bases from J, with 14 bases in between. CDR1 is SGHDT and CDR2 is YYEEEE in the germline V gene. This CDR3 is built from 14 residues. The TCR originated in a man aged 50-59 years with acute or convalescent COVID-19. The sequenced sample was peripheral blood. The chain is built from TRBV5-6 and TRBJ1-2, with a weak D call TRBD1 (6 bases). CDR3 bases: TGTGCCAGCACCCCCGTTGGACAGAACTATGGCTACACCTTC. This translates into CASTPVGQNYGYTF.